Each of the 25 T cell receptor beta chains below was sequenced from the same sample in a study of blood T cell repertoires in COVID-19. TCRdb's table, derived via immunoSEQ multiplex PCR, lists solely in-frame clones and lacks some. The sample records over 150,000 clones, about 85% being singletons. The sample comprised peripheral blood. These receptors all stem from a young man with acute or convalescent COVID-19.

The chain carries TRBV5-1 and TRBJ2-1; D remains unclear. CDR3 length: 13 residues. V lost 3 bases, J lost 9 bases, and 13 bases lay in between. Germline values: CDR1 SGHRS, CDR2 YFSETQ. The CDR3: CASSSTYTSEQFF. For the CDR3, the DNA is TGCGCCAGCAGCTCGACTTATACGAGTGAGCAGTTCTTC. Based on the CDR3 plus reference TRBV5-1 and TRBJ2-1, the full variable domain is KAGVTQTPRYLIKTRGQQVTLSCSPISGHRSVSWYQQTPGQGLQFLFEYFSETQRNKGNFPGRFSGRQFSNSRSEMNVSTLELGDSALYLCASSSTYTSEQFFGPGTRLTVL.

The rearrangement joins TRBV6-5 to TRBJ2-3, with 12 bases identical to TRBD2. The CDR3 totals 15 residues. Germline assignment: CDR1 MNHEY and CDR2 SVGAGI. Unmatched junction bases numbered 5, after V lost 8 bases and J lost 2 bases. CDR3 residues: CASERLAGVTDTQYF. The CDR3 nucleotides read TGTGCCAGCGAAAGACTAGCGGGGGTCACAGATACGCAGTATTTT.

This clone was seen a few times. This sequence joins TRBV24-1 and TRBJ2-2; D is possibly TRBD2 (6 bases). V was cut by 0 bases and J by 5 bases, with 9 bases left in between. Germline V gene lookup returns CDR1 KGHDR and CDR2 SFDVKD. The CDR3 covers 15 residues. As DNA, the CDR3 is TGTGCCACCAGTGATTTGGGTCGGGAGACCGGGGAGCTGTTTTTT. As protein: CATSDLGRETGELFF.

V and J are TRBV5-4 and TRBJ1-2; D not resolved. CDR3 size: 17 residues. Germline V gene lookup returns CDR1 SGHNT and CDR2 YYREEE (reference sequence). Trimming took off 4 bases at V and 2 bases at J, with 21 bases between the two ends. DNA of the CDR3: TGTGCCAGCAGCGTGGGTTGGATCCCCGGGGTAAACTATGGCTACACCTTC. It codes for CASSVGWIPGVNYGYTF.

J is TRBJ1-1 and V is TRBV28; no firm D call. CDR1 is MDHEN, CDR2 SYDVKM, per germline. The ends were cut back, 2 bases at V and 2 bases at J, with 12 bases in the middle. This CDR3 contains 15 residues. The CDR3 DNA sequence: TGTGCCAGCAGTTTAGGGCATGCTATAAACACTGAAGCTTTCTTT. The encoded protein is CASSLGHAINTEAFF.

The chain has TRBV13 and TRBJ1-1, with D perhaps TRBD1 (6 bases). Germline CDR1 PRHDT, CDR2 FYEKMQ (reference sequence). The CDR3 covers 15 residues. Trimming stripped 5 bases from V and 4 bases from J, with 17 bases between. CDR3 coding DNA: TGTGCCAGCAGCCCCGGCTCAGGGGTCACCACTGAAGCTTTCTTT. Translating gives CASSPGSGVTTEAFF.

The CDR3 reads CSATSTGLTEAFF. In nucleotides, the CDR3 is TGCAGCGCAACCTCGACAGGTCTCACTGAAGCTTTCTTT. The chain joins TRBV29-1 to TRBJ1-1, with a weak D call TRBD1 (6 bases). This CDR3 contains 13 residues. V shed 7 bases and J shed 4 bases, with 16 bases lying between them. Germline-derived CDR1 and CDR2 are SQVTM and ANQGSEA.

V gene TRBV7-6 combines with J gene TRBJ2-1; 8 positions agree with TRBD1. Germline values: CDR1 SGHVS, CDR2 FNYEAQ. With V trimmed by 5 bases and J by 2 bases, 8 bases remained unmatched. There are 16 residues in the CDR3. The CDR3 loop reads CASSPSGGPAYNEQFF. The CDR3 DNA reads as TGTGCCAGCAGCCCGTCAGGGGGCCCAGCCTACAATGAGCAGTTCTTC.

The chain carries TRBV2 and TRBJ2-5; 7 nucleotides match TRBD1. Germline CDR1 reads SNHLY; CDR2 reads FYNNEI. V lost 6 bases, J lost 5 bases, and 6 bases stayed unmatched. This CDR3 is 13 amino acids long. The CDR3 DNA reads TGTGCCAGCAGCCGACAGGGTCTGGAGACCCAGTACTTC. Protein product: CASSRQGLETQYF.

The chain employs TRBV29-1 and TRBJ2-5; TRBD1 agrees at 10 bases. Germline trimming cut 3 bases from V and 1 base from J; bases unmatched to any gene: 11. Per the germline V gene, CDR1 is SQVTM and CDR2 is ANQGSEA. The CDR3 loop spans 17 amino acids. The CDR3 protein is CSVDPGQGTYLQETQYF. The CDR3 nucleotides read TGCAGCGTTGACCCGGGACAGGGGACTTACCTCCAAGAGACCCAGTACTTC.

This chain connects TRBV4-1 to TRBJ2-3; D unclear. Germline lookup yields CDR1 MGHRA and CDR2 YSYEKL. This CDR3 has 15 residues. The V gene lost 7 bases and the J gene lost 3 bases, with 17 bases spanning the gap. CDR3 sequence: CASTTRPHGTDTQYF. The CDR3, as DNA: TGCGCCAGCACCACCCGCCCGCACGGGACAGATACGCAGTATTTT.

The chain uses TRBV24-1 and TRBJ1-1; D is perhaps TRBD1 (6 bases). This CDR3 region has 13 residues. Germline V gives CDR1 KGHDR, CDR2 SFDVKD. V was trimmed by 12 bases and J by 2 bases, leaving 15 bases between them. Here the CDR3 DNA reads TGTGCCTCCGAGACAGGAGTAAACACTGAAGCTTTCTTT. Residues: CASETGVNTEAFF.

The rearrangement uses TRBV19 and TRBJ2-5; D is ambiguous. V was shortened by 6 bases and J by 7 bases, with 12 bases between the two germline ends. The CDR3 sequence is 12 residues long. The V gene's germline CDR1 is LNHDA and CDR2 SQIVND (reference sequence). The CDR3 loop is CASSPGTGTQYF. In nucleotides, the CDR3 is TGTGCCAGTAGCCCCGGCACGGGGACCCAGTACTTC.

This clone has just a few counts. This sequence joins TRBV27 and TRBJ1-3; D gene unclear. This CDR3 is built from 15 residues. Germline lookup yields CDR1 MNHEY and CDR2 SMNVEV (reference sequence). With 3 bases removed from V and 0 bases from J, the gap between germline ends came to 9 bases. The CDR3 loop reads CASSFVGGSGNTIYF. Here the CDR3 DNA reads TGTGCCAGCAGTTTCGTCGGCGGCTCTGGAAACACCATATATTTT.

The rearrangement links TRBV6-1 to TRBJ1-5; no definite D call. CDR3 length equals 15 residues. The germline V gene has CDR1 MNHNS and CDR2 SASEGT. Between the trimmed V and J ends, which lost 1 base and 5 bases, there was a span of 12 bases. This chain's CDR3 is CASSEGQSPYQPQHF. As DNA, the CDR3 is TGTGCCAGCAGTGAAGGGCAGTCCCCTTATCAGCCCCAGCATTTT.

The rearrangement joins TRBV30 to TRBJ1-5, with 9 bases identical to TRBD1. Germline V CDR1 and CDR2: GTSNPN, SVGIG (reference sequence). This CDR3 comprises 13 residues. V was clipped by 1 base and J by 8 bases; unmatched bases: 3. DNA of the CDR3: TGTGCCTGGAGTGATCGACAGGGGGAGCCCCAGCATTTT. Residues: CAWSDRQGEPQHF.

The chain couples TRBV13 to TRBJ1-2; D is unclear. Trimming took off 3 bases at V and 7 bases at J, with 18 bases between the two ends. The CDR3 spans 15 residues. The germline V gene has CDR1 PRHDT and CDR2 FYEKMQ (reference sequence). The CDR3 sequence: CASSFALGGILGYTF. CDR3 nucleotide sequence: TGTGCCAGCAGCTTCGCCTTGGGCGGGATTCTTGGCTACACCTTC.

The chain couples TRBV7-2 to TRBJ2-3; tentative D call: TRBD1 (6 bases). CDR3 length: 14 residues. Trimming left V 2 bases short and J 7 bases short, with 13 bases between. Germline lookup yields CDR1 SGHTA and CDR2 FQGNSA. CDR3 in amino acids: CASSLQGWGHTQYF. The CDR3 DNA sequence: TGTGCCAGCAGCTTACAGGGGTGGGGTCATACGCAGTATTTT.

CDR3 residues: CASSIGAGLWNTEAFF. CDR3 bases: TGTGCCAGTAGTATAGGGGCAGGGCTCTGGAACACTGAAGCTTTCTTT. This sequence joins TRBV19 and TRBJ1-1, with D perhaps matching TRBD1 (5 bases). Germline lookup yields CDR1 LNHDA and CDR2 SQIVND (reference sequence). The CDR3 consists of 16 residues. Trimming left V 1 base short and J 1 base short, with 13 bases between.

This clone was seen only once. V usage is TRBV4-2 and J usage is TRBJ1-6; D may be TRBD1 (5 bases). This CDR3 is built from 17 residues. Trimming cost V 0 bases and J 2 bases, with 11 bases left between them. In germline, CDR1 is LGHNA, CDR2 YNFKEQ. The CDR3 DNA sequence: TGTGCCAGCAGCCAAGATCAGGGTAGCACCTATAATTCACCCCTCCACTTT. Translating it yields CASSQDQGSTYNSPLHF.

This rearrangement joins TRBV6-4 to TRBJ2-1; tentative D call: TRBD2 (5 bases). The CDR3 covers 17 residues. Per the germline V gene, CDR1 is MRHNA and CDR2 is SNTAGT. V was pared by 0 bases and J by 0 bases, with 12 bases between. The CDR3 DNA is TGTGCCAGCAGTGACTCTATCGACACTAGCTCCTACAATGAGCAGTTCTTC. It translates to CASSDSIDTSSYNEQFF.

V usage is TRBV7-9 and J usage is TRBJ2-2; 9 positions agree with TRBD2. The CDR3 extends over 16 amino acids. Germline CDR1 and CDR2: SEHNR and FQNEAQ (reference sequence). V lost 6 bases, J lost 5 bases, and 10 bases stayed unmatched. As DNA, the CDR3 is TGTGCCAGCAGGGCCAGCGGGGGGAAGGCAACCGGGGAGCTGTTTTTT. Its protein product is CASRASGGKATGELFF.

The chain carries TRBV28 and TRBJ2-6; no reliable D call. The CDR3 contains 18 residues. Looked up from germline, CDR1 is MDHEN and CDR2 is SYDVKM. Trimming stripped 4 bases from V and 0 bases from J, with 16 bases between. CDR3 sequence reads: CASSYVSFPSSGANVLTF. The DNA of the CDR3 is TGTGCCAGCAGTTACGTATCCTTCCCCAGCTCTGGGGCCAACGTCCTGACTTTC.

This chain joins TRBV29-1 and TRBJ2-7, with D possibly TRBD1 on 6 matching bases. Germline CDR1 SQVTM, CDR2 ANQGSEA. V dropped 6 bases and J dropped 0 bases, with 15 bases sitting between them. The CDR3 consists of 14 residues. This CDR3 reads CSVGQMTGSYEQYF. The CDR3 DNA follows: TGCAGCGTCGGTCAGATGACAGGCTCCTACGAGCAGTACTTC.

V and J are TRBV6-5 and TRBJ2-7, with 7 positions matching TRBD1. Germline V lookup: CDR1 MNHEY, CDR2 SVGAGI. The ends lost 2 bases at V and 3 bases at J; junction bases unmatched: 1. The CDR3 is 13 residues long. Here the CDR3 DNA reads TGTGCCAGCAGTTACCGACAGGGCTACGAGCAGTACTTC. Translation: CASSYRQGYEQYF.